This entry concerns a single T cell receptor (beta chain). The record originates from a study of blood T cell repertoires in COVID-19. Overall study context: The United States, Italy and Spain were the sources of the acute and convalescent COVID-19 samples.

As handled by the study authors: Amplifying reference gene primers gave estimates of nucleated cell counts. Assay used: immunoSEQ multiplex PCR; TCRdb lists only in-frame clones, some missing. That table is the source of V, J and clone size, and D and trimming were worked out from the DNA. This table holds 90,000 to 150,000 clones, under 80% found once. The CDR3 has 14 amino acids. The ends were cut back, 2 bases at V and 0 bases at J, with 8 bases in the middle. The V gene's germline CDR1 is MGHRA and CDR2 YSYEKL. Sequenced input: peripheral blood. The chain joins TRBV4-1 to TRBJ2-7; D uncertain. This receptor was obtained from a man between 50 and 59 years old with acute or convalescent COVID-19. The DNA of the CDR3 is TGCGCCAGCAGCCAACCACGGAGCTCCTACGAGCAGTACTTC. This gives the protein CASSQPRSSYEQYF.